This T cell receptor beta chain was identified during a study of T cells in Graves' hyperthyroidism and ophthalmopathy (dated by TCRdb to the late 2010s). Broadly, across the study: Peripheral blood samples were taken at initial diagnosis, before any treatment was given. After sampling, hyperthyroidism patients received methimazole starting at 30 mg daily, and ophthalmopathy patients received high-dose intravenous methylprednisolone. The paper describes TCR Vbeta CDR3 sequencing of some 130 peripheral blood samples, made up of some 40 ophthalmopathy patients, around 73 hyperthyroidism patients and 17 progressor patients. For training and testing, the approximately 92 patients in the discovery cohort were randomly divided in a 7:3 ratio. The study also compared thyroid tissue and blood T-cell repertoires from about 6 Graves' hyperthyroidism patients. Prospective prediction of ophthalmopathy was tested in an independent validation cohort consisting of 18 to 20 hyperthyroidism patients and some 15 patients who later progressed to ophthalmopathy. TCR V-J signatures able to tell the groups apart were searched for in a discovery cohort of 90 to 100 patients, of whom more than 40 had Graves' ophthalmopathy and roughly 57 had stable Graves' hyperthyroidism. On the study overall, not on this receptor specifically: Blood samples also contained most of the expanded thyroid clonotypes (frequency above 0.001), which suggests that blood repertoires may reflect thyroid immune responses. Ophthalmopathy was separated from stable hyperthyroidism by a 13 V-J signature model, with around 90% sensitivity and roughly 81% specificity obtained in cross-validation and 80%/75% obtained in testing. Sample size was not statistically predetermined, and investigators were not blinded to group allocation. During validation, the model predicted progression to ophthalmopathy a median of around six months ahead of onset, with more than 60% sensitivity and about 75% specificity.

Cut back by 0 bases and 4 bases, the V and J ends lie 9 bases apart. CDR1 is given as MNHEY and CDR2 as SVGAGI, both from the germline V gene. CDR3 length: 14 amino acids, cysteine to phenylalanine. This entry keeps only the CDR3 DNA: 42 bases, framed from base 1. Graves' hyperthyroidism was defined as stable when no progression to ophthalmopathy occurred over 18 months of follow-up. Hyperthyroidism patients were aged 18 to 65 years and newly diagnosed, with disease duration of less than 2 months. Any patient with an uncontrolled infection, another autoimmune disease, pregnancy or lactation was excluded. Diagnoses were established on the basis of clinical symptoms, serum thyroxine and TRAb, thyroid ultrasound, and orbital computed tomography. Ficoll-Paque density gradient centrifugation was used to isolate PBMCs from 8.5 to 10 ml of fresh peripheral blood. Trizol reagent was used to extract total RNA, and RNA quality was then checked on an Agilent 2100 Bioanalyzer.

Concerning this clonotype itself: The antigen this receptor binds is unknown. No base qualities exist here, and no much larger clone lies one base off it.

The TCR beta CDR3 regions were amplified from the RNA transcripts. The TCR CDR3 was subjected to a first round of RT-PCR using the HTBI primer set and the Qiagen OneStep RT-PCR kit. Libraries were constructed in a second round of multiplex PCR, after which size selection and purification were carried out. Libraries were sequenced paired-end with 100 bp reads on an Illumina HiSeq2000. Under the source paper's analysis protocol: SOAPnuke was used to process the raw data, with reads discarded if the reads contained adapters or uncalled bases, had a mean Phred below 15, or lacked an exact constant-primer or identifier match. High-quality paired reads were merged with COPE v1.2.5, and unique nucleotide sequences were defined as clonotypes. MiTCR v1.1 was used to align the clonotypes against IMGT TRBV, TRBD and TRBJ reference segments. The analysis included only V-J combinations with a frequency above 0.0001, which together covered over 98% of the repertoires. The TCS score was defined as the ratio of F50 (clonal expansion) to E x V (chaos), calculated using BLOSUM62-based TCRdist between CDR3 peptides within each V-J. Welch's t-statistics and random forest reduced around 510 V-J features to roughly 13, which were used in a naive Bayes classifier (R e1071). The Morisita-Horn index was used to measure how similar the thyroid and blood repertoires were. TCRdb's own reprocessing of the public reads used fastp at Q25 and MiXCR and kept productive beta chains. Each CDR3 protein gets just one entry, which takes the most common genes and DNA from the rows behind it. These V and J calls originate from TCRdb's pipeline instead of the authors' own analysis. Here the sample has about 840,000 distinct CDR3 sequences; around 38% occur a single time. The ten largest clonotypes hold approximately 8.7% of the sample.

This TCR was sampled from a young man with Graves' hyperthyroidism. Sequenced sample: blood. The rearrangement combines TRBV6-5 with TRBJ1-2; D gene: possibly TRBD1, on 6 matching bases. The encoded CDR3 is CASSYSGGSYGYTF. The bases are TGTGCCAGCAGTTACTCGGGGGGCAGCTATGGCTACACCTTC.